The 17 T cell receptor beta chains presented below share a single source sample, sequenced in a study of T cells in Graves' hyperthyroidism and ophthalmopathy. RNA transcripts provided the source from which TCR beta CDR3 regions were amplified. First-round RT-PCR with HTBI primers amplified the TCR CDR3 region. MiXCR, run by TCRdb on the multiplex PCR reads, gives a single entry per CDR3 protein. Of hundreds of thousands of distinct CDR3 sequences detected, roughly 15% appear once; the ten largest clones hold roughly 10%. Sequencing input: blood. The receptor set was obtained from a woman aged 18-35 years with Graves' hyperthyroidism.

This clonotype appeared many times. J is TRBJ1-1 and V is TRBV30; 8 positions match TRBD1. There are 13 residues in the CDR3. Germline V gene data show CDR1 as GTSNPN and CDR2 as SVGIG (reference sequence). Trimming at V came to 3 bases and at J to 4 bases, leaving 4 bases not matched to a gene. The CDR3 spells CAWSPDRGTEAFF. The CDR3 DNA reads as TGTGCCTGGAGCCCCGACAGGGGCACTGAAGCTTTCTTT.

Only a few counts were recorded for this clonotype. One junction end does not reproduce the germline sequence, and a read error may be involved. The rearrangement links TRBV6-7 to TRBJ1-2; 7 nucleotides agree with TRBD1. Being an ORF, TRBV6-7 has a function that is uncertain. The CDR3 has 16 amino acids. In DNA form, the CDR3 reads TGTGCCAGCAGTAACTCGGGGCGGGACAGACTATATGGCTACACCTTC. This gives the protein CASSNSGRDRLYGYTF.

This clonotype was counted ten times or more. This chain's CDR3 is CASSFKAGGRPETQYF. DNA of the CDR3: TGTGCCAGCAGCTTCAAAGCGGGAGGGCGACCGGAGACCCAGTACTTC. This sequence joins TRBV7-2 and TRBJ2-5, with 10 bases lining up with TRBD2. V was clipped by 3 bases and J by 5 bases; unmatched bases: 9. The CDR3 runs to 16 residues. Germline-derived CDR1 and CDR2 are SGHTA and FQGNSA.

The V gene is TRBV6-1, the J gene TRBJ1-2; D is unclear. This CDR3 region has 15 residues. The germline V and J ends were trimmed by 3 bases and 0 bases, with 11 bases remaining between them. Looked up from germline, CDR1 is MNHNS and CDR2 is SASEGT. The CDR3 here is CASSDPGSTNYGYTF. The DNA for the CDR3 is TGTGCCAGCAGTGACCCCGGTTCTACTAACTATGGCTACACCTTC.

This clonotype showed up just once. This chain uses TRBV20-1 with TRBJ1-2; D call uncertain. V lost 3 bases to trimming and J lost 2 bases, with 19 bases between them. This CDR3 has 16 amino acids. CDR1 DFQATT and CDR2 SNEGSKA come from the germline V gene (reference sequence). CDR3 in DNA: TGCAGTGCTAGTACGGTCCGTAATAGTAAAAACTATGGCTACACCTTC. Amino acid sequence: CSASTVRNSKNYGYTF.

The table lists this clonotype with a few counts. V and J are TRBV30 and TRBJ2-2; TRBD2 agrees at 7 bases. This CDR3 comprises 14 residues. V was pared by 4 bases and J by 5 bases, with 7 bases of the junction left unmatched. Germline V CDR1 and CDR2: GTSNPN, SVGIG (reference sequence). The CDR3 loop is CAWTKPGGTGELFF. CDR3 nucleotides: TGTGCCTGGACCAAACCGGGGGGAACCGGGGAGCTGTTTTTT.

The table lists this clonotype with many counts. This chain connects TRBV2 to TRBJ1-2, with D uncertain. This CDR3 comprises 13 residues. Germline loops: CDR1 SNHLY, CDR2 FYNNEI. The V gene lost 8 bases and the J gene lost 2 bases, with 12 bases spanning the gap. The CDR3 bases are TGTGCCAGCTCCCCGGACCAGAACTATGGCTACACCTTC. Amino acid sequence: CASSPDQNYGYTF.

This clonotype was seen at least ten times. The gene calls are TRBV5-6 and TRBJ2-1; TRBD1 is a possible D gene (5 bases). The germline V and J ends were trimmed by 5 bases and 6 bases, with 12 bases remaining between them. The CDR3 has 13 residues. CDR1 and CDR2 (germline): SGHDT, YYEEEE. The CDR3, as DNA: TGTGCCAGCAGTCTGAAGGGGATCAATGAGCAGTTCTTC. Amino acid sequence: CASSLKGINEQFF.

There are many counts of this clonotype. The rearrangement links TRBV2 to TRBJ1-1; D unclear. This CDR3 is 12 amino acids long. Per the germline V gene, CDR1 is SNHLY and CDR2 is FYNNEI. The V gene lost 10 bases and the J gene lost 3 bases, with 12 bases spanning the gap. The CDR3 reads CATRLTDTEAFF. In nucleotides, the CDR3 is TGTGCCACGAGATTAACAGACACTGAAGCTTTCTTT.

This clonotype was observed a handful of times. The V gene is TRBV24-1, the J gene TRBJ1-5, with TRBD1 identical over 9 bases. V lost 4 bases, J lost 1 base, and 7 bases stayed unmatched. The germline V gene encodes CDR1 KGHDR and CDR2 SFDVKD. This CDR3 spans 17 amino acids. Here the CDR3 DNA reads TGTGCCACCAGTGAATATCGGACAGGGGCAAGCAATCAGCCCCAGCATTTT. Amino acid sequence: CATSEYRTGASNQPQHF.

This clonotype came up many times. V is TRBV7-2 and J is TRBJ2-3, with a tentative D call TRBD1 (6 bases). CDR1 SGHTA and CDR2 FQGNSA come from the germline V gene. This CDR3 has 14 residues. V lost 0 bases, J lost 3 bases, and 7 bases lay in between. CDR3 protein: CASSLATGTDTQYF. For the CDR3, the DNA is TGTGCCAGCAGCTTAGCGACAGGAACAGATACGCAGTATTTT.

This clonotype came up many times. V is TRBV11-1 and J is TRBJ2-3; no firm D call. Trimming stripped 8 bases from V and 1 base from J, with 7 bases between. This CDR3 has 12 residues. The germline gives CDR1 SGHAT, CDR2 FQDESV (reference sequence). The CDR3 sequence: CASAKGTDTQYF. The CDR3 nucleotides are TGTGCCAGCGCTAAGGGCACAGATACGCAGTATTTT.

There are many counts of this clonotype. CDR3 bases: TGTGCCAGCAGCCCGGGACAGTCCACTGAAGCTTTCTTT. Encoded protein: CASSPGQSTEAFF. The chain employs TRBV5-5 and TRBJ1-1, with TRBD1 matching 7 bases. Germline V CDR1 and CDR2: SGHKS, YYEKEE (reference sequence). The CDR3 is made up of 13 amino acids. The V segment lost 4 bases and the J segment 4 bases; nucleotides outside the gene matches: 4.

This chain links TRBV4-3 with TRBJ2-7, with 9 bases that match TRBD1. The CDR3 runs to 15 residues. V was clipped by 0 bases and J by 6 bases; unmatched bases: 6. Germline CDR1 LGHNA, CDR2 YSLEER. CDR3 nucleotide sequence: TGCGCCAGCAGCCAAGAATATCGGACAGGGGCCGAGCAGTACTTC. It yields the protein CASSQEYRTGAEQYF.

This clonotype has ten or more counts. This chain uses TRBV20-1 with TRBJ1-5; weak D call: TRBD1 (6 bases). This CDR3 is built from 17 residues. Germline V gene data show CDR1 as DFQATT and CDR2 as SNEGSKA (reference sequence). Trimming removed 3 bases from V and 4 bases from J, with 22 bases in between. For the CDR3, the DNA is TGCAGTGCTAGTATCATACAGGGTTTCTTTACGAATCAGCCCCAGCATTTT. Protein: CSASIIQGFFTNQPQHF.

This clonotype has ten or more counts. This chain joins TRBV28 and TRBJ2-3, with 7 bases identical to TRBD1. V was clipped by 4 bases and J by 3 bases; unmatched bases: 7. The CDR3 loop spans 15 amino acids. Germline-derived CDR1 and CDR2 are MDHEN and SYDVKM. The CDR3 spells CASSSPGGTTDTQYF. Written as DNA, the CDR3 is TGTGCCAGCAGTTCTCCAGGGGGAACTACAGATACGCAGTATTTT.

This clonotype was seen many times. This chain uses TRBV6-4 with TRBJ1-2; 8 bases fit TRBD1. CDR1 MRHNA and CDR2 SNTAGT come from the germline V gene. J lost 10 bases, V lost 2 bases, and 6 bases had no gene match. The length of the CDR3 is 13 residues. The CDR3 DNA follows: TGTGCCAGCAGTGACACCGGGACAGGCTACTACACCTTC. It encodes CASSDTGTGYYTF.